This T cell receptor (beta chain) was documented in a study of CD8+ T cells in alopecia areata. About the study: Once tofacitinib had been taken for 6 to 18 months, 6 months off drug followed. Points from the study as a whole: Unlike in mice, where it was clearer, TCR sharing across patients was less clear, possibly HLA-related. Sequencing of scalp samples also includes resident alphabeta T cells from normal skin.

The CDR3 sequence is 11 residues long. The germline gives CDR1 SEHNR, CDR2 FQNEAQ (reference sequence). The V end was cut by 5 bases, the J end by 4 bases, with 5 bases between. As the sequencing template, cDNA was produced by extracting RNA and reverse transcribing it. TCRdb's table, derived via immunoSEQ multiplex PCR, lists solely in-frame clones and lacks some. The repertoire consists of about 120,000 clones, with around 49% occurring once and the leading ten covering about 17%. This clone was counted a few times. Antigen specificity is unknown. Lesional scalp punch biopsies and peripheral blood were collected from alopecia areata patients.

The rearrangement uses TRBV7-9 and TRBJ1-2, with D unresolved. This TCR was recovered from a human donor with alopecia areata. Sequenced material: CD8+ T cells sorted from blood, taken at week 0. DNA for the CDR3: TGTGCCAGCAGCCTATCCTATGGCTACACCTTC. Its protein is CASSLSYGYTF. The full variable domain, completed using reference TRBV7-9 and TRBJ1-2, is DTGVSQNPRHKITKRGQNVTFRCDPISEHNRLYWYRQTLGQGPEFLTYFQNEAQLEKSRLLSDRFSAERPKGSFSTLEIQRTEQGDSAMYLCASSLSYGYTFGSGTRLTVV.